Listed below are T cell receptor beta chains from one sample, sequenced in a study of sequential checkpoint blockade in melanoma. Profiling relied on immunoSEQ multiplex PCR, and the TCRdb table lists in-frame clones only, not all of them. The table includes 15,000 to 20,000 clones, around 68% detected once. This sample comprised CD8+ T cells sorted from blood (inferred from file names), obtained from a patient given nivolumab and ipilimumab in sequence. The receptors stem from a human donor with melanoma. The CDR3 runs from the conserved cysteine through the conserved F or W. Fields, in order: V gene, J gene, clone size, D gene, CDR3 DNA, CDR3 protein. D genes are given only for firm matches. Where a row states a size, it is once, few, many or the class of an expanded clone; other rows omit it.

TRBV9	TRBJ1-4	-	TRBD1	TGTGCCAGCAGCGTAGGAAGGACAGGGTTTAATGAAAAACTGTTTTTT	CASSVGRTGFNEKLFF
TRBV18	TRBJ2-7	-	TRBD1	TGTGCCAGCTCACCCATGACAGGGGGGAGTTACGAGCAGTACTTC	CASSPMTGGSYEQYF
TRBV9	TRBJ2-5	-	-	TGTGCCAGCAGCGTTTCGGGAGTGGGAGAGACCCAGTACTTC	CASSVSGVGETQYF
TRBV5-1	TRBJ2-2	-	-	TGCGCCAGCAGCCCGGATCCCCCGCTAGCTGGGAACACCGGGGAGCTGTTTTTT	CASSPDPPLAGNTGELFF
TRBV5-1	TRBJ2-1	few	-	TGCGCCAGCAGCTTAGACAGGCTAAACAATGAGCAGTTCTTC	CASSLDRLNNEQFF
TRBV6-5	TRBJ1-5	-	-	TGTGCCAGCAGTTACTCTGGAGTTAATCAGCCCCAGCATTTT	CASSYSGVNQPQHF
TRBV5-1	TRBJ2-1	-	TRBD1	TGCGCCAGCAGCACTCCGGGACAGGAGAGTTTCTCCTACAATGAGCAGTTCTTC	CASSTPGQESFSYNEQFF
TRBV5-4	TRBJ2-1	few	-	TGTGCCAGCAGCTTGGATGGGACTTCAAAGAATGAGCAGTTCTTC	CASSLDGTSKNEQFF
TRBV7-9	TRBJ2-7	-	TRBD1	TGTGCCAGCAGCTGGACAGGGGCCTACGAGCAGTACTTC	CASSWTGAYEQYF
TRBV7-2	TRBJ2-3	many	-	TGTGCCAGCAGCCCTGGGGAGCAGCACACAGATACGCAGTATTTT	CASSPGEQHTDTQYF
TRBV4-2	TRBJ1-2	once	-	TGTGCCAGCAGCCTCGGACAAAGAAGAAGTGGCTACACCTTC	CASSLGQRRSGYTF